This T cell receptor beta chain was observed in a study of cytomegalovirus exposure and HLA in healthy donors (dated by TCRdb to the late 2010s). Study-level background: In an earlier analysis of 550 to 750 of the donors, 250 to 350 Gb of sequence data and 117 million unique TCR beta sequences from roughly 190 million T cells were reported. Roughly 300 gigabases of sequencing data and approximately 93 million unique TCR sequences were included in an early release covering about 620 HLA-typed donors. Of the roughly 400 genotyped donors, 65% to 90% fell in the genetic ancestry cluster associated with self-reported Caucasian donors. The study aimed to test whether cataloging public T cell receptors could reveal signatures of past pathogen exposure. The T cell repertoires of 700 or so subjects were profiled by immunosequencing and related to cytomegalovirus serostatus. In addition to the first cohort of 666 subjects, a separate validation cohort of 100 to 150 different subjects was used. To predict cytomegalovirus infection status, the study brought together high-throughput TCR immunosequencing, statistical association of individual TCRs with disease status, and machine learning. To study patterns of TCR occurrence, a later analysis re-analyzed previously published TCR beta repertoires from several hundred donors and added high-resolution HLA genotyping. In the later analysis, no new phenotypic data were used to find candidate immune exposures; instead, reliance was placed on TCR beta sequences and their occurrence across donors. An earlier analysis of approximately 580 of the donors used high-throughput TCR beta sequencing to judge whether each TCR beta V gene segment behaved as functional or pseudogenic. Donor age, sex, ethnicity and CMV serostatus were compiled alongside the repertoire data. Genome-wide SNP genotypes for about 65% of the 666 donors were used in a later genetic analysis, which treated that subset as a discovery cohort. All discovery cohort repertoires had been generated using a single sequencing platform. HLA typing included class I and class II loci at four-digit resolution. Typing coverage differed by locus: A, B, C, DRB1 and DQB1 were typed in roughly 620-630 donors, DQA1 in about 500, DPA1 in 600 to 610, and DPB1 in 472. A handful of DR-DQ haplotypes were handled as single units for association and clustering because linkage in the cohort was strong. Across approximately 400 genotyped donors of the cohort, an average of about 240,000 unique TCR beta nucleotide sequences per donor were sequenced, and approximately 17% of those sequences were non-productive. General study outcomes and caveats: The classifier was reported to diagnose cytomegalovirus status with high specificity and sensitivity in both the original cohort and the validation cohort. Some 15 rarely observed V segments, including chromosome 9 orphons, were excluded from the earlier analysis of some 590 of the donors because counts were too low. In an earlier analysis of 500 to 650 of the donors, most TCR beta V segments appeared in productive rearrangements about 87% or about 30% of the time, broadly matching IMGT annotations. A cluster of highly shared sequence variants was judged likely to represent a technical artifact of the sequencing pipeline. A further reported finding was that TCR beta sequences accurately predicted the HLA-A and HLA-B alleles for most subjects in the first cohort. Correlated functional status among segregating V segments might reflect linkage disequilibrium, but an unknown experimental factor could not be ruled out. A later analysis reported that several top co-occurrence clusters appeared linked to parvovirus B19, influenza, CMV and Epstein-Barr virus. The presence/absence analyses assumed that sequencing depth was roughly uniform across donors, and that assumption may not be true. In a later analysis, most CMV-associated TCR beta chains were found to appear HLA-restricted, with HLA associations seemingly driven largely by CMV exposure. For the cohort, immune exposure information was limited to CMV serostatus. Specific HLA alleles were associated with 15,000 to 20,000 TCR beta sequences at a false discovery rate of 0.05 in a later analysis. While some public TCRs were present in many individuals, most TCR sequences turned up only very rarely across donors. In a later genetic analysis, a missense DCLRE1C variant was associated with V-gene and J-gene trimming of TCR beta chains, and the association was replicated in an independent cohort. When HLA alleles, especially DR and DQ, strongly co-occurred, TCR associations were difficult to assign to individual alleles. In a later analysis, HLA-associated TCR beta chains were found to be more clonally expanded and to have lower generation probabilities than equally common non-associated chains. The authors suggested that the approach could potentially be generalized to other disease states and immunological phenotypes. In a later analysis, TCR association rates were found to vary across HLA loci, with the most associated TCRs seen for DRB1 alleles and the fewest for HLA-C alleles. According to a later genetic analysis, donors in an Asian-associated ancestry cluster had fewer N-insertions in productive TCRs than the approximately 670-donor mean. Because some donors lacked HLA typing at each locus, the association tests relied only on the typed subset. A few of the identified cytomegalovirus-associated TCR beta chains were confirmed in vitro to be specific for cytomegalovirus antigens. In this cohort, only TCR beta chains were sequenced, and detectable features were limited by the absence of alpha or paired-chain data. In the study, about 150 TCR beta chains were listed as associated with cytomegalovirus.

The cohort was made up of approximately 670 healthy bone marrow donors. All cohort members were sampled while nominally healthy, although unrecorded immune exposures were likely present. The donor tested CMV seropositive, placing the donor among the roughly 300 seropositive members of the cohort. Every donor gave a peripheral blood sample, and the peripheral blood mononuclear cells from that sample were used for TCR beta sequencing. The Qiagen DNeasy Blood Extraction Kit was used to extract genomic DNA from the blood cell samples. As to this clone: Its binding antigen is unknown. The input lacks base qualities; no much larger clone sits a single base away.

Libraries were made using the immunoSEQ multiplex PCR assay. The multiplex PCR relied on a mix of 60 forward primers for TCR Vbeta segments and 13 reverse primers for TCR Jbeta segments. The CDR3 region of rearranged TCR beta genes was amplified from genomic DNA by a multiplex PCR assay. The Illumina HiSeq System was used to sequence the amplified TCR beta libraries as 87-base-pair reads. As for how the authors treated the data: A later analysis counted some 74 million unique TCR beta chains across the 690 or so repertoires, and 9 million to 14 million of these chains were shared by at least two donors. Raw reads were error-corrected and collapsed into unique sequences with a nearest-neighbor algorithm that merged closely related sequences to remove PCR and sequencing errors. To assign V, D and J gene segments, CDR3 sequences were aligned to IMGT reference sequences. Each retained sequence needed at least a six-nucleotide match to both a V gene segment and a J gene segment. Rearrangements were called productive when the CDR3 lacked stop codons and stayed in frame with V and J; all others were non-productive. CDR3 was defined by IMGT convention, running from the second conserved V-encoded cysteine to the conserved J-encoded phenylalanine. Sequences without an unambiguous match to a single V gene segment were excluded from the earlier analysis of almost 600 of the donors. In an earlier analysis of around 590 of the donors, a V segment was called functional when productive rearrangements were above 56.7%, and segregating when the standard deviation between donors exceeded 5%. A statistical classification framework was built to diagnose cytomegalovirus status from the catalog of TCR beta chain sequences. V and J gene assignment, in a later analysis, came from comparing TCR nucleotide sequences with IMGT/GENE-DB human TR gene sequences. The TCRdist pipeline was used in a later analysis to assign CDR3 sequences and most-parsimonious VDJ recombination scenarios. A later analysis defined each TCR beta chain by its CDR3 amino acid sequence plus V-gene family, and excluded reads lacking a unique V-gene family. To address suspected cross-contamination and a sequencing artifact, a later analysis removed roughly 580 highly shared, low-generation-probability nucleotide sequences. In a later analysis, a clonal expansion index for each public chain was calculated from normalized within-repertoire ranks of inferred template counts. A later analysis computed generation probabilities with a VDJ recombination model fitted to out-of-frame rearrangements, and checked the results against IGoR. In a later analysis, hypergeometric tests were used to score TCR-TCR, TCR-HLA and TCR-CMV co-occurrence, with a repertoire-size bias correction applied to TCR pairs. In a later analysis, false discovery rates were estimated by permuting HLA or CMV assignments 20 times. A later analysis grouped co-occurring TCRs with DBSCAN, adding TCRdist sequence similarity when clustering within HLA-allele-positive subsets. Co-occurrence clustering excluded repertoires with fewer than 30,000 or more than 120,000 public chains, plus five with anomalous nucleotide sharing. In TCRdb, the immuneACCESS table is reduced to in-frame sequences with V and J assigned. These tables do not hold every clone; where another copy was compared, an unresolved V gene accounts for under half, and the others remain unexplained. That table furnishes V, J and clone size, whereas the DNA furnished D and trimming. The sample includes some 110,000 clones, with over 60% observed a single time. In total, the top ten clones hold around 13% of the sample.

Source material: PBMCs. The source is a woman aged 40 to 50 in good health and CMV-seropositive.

Here is the DNA: TGTGCCAGCAGCTTAGAGCGGGGCCACTATGGCTACACCTTC. This sequence encodes CASSLERGHYGYTF. Rearrangement joined TRBV7-9 to TRBJ1-2, and perhaps TRBD1 as D gene, on 5 matching bases. The CDR3 sequence holds 14 residues, the cysteine and phenylalanine included. Only CDR3 DNA remains: 42 bases, in frame from the first base. The V end loses 1 base and the J end loses 3 bases, and a stretch of 9 bases separates them. From a lookup of the germline V gene (reference sequence), CDR1 and CDR2 are SEHNR and FQNEAQ.